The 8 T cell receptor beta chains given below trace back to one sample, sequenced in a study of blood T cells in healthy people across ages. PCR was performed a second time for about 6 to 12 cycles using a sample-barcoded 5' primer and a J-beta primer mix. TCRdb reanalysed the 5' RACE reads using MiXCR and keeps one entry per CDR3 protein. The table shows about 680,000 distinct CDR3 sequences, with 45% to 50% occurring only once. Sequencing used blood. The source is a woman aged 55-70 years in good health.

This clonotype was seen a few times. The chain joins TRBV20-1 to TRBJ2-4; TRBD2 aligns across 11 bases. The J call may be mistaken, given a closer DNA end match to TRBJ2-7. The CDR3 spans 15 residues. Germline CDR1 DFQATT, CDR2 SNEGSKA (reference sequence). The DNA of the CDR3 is TGCAGTGCTAGCGGGACTAGCGGAAGGGCCTCCGAGCAGTACTTC. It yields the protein CSASGTSGRASEQYF.

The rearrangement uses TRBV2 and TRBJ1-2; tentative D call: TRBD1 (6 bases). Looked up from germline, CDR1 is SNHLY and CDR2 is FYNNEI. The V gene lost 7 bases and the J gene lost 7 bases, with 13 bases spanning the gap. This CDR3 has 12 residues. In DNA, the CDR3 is TGTGCCAGCACCTCAACAGGGTCTGGCTACACCTTC. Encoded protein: CASTSTGSGYTF. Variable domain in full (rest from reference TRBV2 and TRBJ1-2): EPEVTQTPSHQVTQMGQEVILRCVPISNHLYFYWYRQILGQKVEFLVSFYNNEISEKSEIFDDQFSVERPDGSNFTLKIRSTKLEDSAMYFCASTSTGSGYTFGSGTRLTVV.

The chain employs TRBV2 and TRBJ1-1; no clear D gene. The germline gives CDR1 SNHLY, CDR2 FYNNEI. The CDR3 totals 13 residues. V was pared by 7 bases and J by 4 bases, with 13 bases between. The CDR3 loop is CASTRGLSTEAFF. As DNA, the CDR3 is TGTGCCAGCACTAGAGGGCTATCCACTGAAGCTTTCTTT.

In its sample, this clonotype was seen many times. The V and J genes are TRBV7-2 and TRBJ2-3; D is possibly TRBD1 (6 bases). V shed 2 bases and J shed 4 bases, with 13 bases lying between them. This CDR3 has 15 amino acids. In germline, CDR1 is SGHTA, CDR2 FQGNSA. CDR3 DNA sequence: TGTGCCAGCAGCTTACGTGGGGGCCTCGCAGATACGCAGTATTTT. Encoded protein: CASSLRGGLADTQYF.

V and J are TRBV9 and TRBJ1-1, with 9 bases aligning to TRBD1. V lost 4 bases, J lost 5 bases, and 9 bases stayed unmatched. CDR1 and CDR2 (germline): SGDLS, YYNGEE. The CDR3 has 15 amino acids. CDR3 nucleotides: TGTGCCAGCAGCCCACATCAGACAGGGGGGACTGAAGCTTTCTTT. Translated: CASSPHQTGGTEAFF.

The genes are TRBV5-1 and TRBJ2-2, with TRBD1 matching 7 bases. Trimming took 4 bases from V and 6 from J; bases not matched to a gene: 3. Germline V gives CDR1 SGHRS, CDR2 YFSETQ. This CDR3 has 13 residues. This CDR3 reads CASSIQGSGELFF. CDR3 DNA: TGCGCCAGCAGCATACAGGGGTCCGGGGAGCTGTTTTTT. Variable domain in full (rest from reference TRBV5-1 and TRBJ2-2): KAGVTQTPRYLIKTRGQQVTLSCSPISGHRSVSWYQQTPGQGLQFLFEYFSETQRNKGNFPGRFSGRQFSNSRSEMNVSTLELGDSALYLCASSIQGSGELFFGEGSRLTVL.

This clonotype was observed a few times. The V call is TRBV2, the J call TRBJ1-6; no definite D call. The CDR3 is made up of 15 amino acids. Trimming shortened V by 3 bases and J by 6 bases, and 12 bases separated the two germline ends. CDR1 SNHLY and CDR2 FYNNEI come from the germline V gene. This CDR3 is CASSDRGLSNSPLHF. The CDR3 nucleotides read TGTGCCAGCAGTGATCGGGGATTGAGTAATTCACCCCTCCACTTT.

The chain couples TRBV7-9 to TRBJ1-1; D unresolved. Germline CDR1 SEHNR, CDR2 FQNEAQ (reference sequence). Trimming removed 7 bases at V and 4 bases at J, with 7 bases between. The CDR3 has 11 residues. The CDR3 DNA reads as TGTGCCAGCACCCCGGGCACTGAAGCTTTCTTT. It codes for CASTPGTEAFF.